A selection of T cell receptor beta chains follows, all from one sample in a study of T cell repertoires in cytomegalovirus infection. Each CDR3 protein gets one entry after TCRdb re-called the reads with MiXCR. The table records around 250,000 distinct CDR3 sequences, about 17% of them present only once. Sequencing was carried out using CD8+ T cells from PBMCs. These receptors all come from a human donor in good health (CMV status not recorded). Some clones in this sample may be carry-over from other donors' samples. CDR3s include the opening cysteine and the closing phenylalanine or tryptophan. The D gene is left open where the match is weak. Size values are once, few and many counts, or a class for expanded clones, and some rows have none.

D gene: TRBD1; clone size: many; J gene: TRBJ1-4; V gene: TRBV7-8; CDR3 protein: CASSSRTGVEKLFF; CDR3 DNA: TGTGCCAGCAGCTCTAGGACAGGGGTCGAAAAACTGTTTTTT
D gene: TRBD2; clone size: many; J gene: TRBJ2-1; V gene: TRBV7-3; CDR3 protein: CASSRTGLAGVNEQFF; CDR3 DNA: TGTGCCAGCAGCCGGACGGGACTAGCGGGGGTGAATGAGCAGTTCTTC
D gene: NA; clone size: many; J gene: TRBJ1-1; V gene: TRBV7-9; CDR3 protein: CASSLVRGNTEAFF; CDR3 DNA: TGTGCCAGCAGCTTAGTCCGAGGGAACACTGAAGCTTTCTTT
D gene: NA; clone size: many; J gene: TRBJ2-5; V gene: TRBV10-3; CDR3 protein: CAISGDPDQETQYF; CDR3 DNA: TGTGCCATCAGTGGGGACCCGGATCAAGAGACCCAGTACTTC
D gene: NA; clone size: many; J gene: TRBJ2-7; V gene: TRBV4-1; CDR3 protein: CASSQGPLDGLPRRPYEQYF; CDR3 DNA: TGCGCCAGCAGCCAAGGCCCCCTGGACGGGCTACCACGGCGTCCCTACGAGCAGTACTTC
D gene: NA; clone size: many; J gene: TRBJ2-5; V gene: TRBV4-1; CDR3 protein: CASSQNTPVSGLRTQYF; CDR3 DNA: TGCGCCAGCAGCCAAAATACCCCGGTTTCCGGGTTGAGGACCCAGTACTTC
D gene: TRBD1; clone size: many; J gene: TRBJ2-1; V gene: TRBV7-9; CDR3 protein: CASSLGGMGRGLLNEQFF; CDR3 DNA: TGTGCCAGCAGCTTAGGCGGTATGGGCAGGGGGCTGTTGAATGAGCAGTTCTTC
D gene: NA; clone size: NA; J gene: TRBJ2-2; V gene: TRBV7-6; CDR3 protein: CASSSRTERHDTGELFF; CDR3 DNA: TGTGCCAGCAGCTCGAGAACGGAGAGGCACGACACCGGGGAGCTGTTTTTT
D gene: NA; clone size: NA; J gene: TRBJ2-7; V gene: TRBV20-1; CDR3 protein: CSARGWVGPEQYF; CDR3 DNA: TGCAGTGCTAGAGGTTGGGTAGGGCCCGAGCAGTACTTC
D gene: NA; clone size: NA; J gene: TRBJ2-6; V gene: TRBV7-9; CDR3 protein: CASSSFGGSAGANVLTF; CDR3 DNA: TGTGCCAGCAGCTCCTTCGGCGGCAGTGCTGGGGCCAACGTCCTGACTTTC
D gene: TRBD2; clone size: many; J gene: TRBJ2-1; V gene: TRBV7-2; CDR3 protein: CASSLRLAGGEQFF; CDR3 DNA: TGTGCCAGCAGCTTAAGGCTAGCGGGGGGGGAGCAGTTCTTC
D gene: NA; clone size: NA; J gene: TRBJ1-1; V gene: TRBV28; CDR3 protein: CASTLGEGGTEAFF; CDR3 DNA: TGTGCCAGCACCCTCGGGGAAGGGGGAACTGAAGCTTTCTTT
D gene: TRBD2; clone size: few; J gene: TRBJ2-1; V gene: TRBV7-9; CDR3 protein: CASSLAGRIYNEQFF; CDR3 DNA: TGTGCCAGCAGCCTAGCGGGGAGAATATACAATGAGCAGTTCTTC
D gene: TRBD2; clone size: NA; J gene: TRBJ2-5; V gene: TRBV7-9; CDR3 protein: CASIASGPQRGIQETQYF; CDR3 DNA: TGTGCCAGCATAGCTTCCGGGCCTCAGCGGGGGATACAAGAAACCCAGTACTTC
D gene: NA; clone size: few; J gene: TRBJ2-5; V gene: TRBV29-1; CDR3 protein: CSVETALQETQYF; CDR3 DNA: TGCAGCGTTGAGACGGCGCTCCAAGAGACCCAGTACTTC
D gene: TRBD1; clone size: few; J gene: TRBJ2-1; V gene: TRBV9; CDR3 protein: CASSVDRAWGTAYNEQFF; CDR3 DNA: TGTGCCAGCAGCGTAGATCGTGCTTGGGGGACAGCCTACAATGAGCAGTTCTTC
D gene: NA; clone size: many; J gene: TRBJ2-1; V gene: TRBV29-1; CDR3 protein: CSVEDTRDYEQFF; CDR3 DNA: TGCAGCGTTGAAGATACACGAGACTATGAGCAGTTCTTC
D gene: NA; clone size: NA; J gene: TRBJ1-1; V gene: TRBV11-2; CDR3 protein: CASSRVGARDTEAFF; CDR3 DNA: TGTGCCAGCAGCCGAGTGGGGGCCCGGGACACTGAAGCTTTCTTT
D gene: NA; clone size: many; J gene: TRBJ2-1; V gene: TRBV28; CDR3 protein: CASSPGLLVEQFF; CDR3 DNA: TGTGCCAGCAGTCCCGGACTTTTGGTTGAGCAGTTCTTC
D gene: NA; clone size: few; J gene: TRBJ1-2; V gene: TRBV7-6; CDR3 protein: CASSFSPKGGDGYTF; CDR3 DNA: TGTGCCAGCAGCTTCTCCCCCAAGGGTGGAGATGGCTACACCTTC
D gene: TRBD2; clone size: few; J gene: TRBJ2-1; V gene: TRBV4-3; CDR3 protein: CASSQDRYGGFNEQFF; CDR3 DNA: TGCGCCAGCAGCCAAGATCGGTACGGGGGGTTCAATGAGCAGTTCTTC
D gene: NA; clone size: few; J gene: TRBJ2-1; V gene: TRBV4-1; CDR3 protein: CASSQDRRDAYNEQFF; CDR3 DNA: TGCGCCAGCAGCCAAGATAGGAGAGACGCCTACAATGAGCAGTTCTTC
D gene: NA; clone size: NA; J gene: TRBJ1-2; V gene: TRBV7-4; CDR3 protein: CASTPPDYGYTF; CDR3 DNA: TGTGCCAGCACCCCTCCGGACTATGGCTACACCTTC
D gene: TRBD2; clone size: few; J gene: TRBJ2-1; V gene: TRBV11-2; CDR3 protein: CASSLDSLAGGPYNEQFF; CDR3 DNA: TGTGCCAGCAGCTTAGATAGCCTAGCGGGGGGGCCATACAATGAGCAGTTCTTC
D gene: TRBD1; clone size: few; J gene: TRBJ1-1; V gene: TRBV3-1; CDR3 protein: CASSHLTGQAQEAFF; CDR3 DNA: TGTGCCAGCAGCCACCTTACCGGACAGGCCCAGGAAGCTTTCTTT
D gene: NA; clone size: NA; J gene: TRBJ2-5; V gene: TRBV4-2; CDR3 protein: CASSQDRVAARDQETQYF; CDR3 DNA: TGTGCCAGCAGCCAAGATCGGGTAGCGGCCCGGGATCAAGAGACCCAGTACTTC
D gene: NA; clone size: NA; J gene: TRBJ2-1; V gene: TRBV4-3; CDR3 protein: CASSQERSRGGRRVNEQFF; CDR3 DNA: TGCGCCAGCAGCCAAGAAAGGAGTCGAGGGGGGCGGAGGGTCAATGAGCAGTTCTTC
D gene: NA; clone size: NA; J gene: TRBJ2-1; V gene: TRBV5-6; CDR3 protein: CASSLRTYLNNEQFF; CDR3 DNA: TGTGCCAGCAGCTTGAGGACCTACCTTAACAATGAGCAGTTCTTC
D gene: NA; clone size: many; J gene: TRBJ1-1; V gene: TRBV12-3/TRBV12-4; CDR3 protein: CASSFRGVETEAFF; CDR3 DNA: TGTGCCAGCAGCTTCCGGGGGGTAGAGACTGAAGCTTTCTTT
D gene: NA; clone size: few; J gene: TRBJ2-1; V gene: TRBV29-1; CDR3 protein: CSVEDSGAVQFF; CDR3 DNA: TGCAGCGTTGAAGATTCGGGAGCCGTGCAGTTCTTC
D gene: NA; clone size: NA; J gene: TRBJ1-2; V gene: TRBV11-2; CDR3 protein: CASSLGGGGDGYTF; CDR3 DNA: TGTGCCAGCAGCTTAGGGGGCGGTGGTGATGGCTACACCTTC
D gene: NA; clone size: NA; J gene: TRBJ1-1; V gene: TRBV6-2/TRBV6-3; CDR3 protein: CASRDRVNTEAFF; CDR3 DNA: TGTGCCAGCAGGGACCGCGTGAACACTGAAGCTTTCTTT
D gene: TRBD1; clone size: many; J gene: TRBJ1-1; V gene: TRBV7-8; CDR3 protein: CASSLPRTGPNTEAFF; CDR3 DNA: TGTGCCAGCAGCTTACCACGGACAGGACCGAACACTGAAGCTTTCTTT
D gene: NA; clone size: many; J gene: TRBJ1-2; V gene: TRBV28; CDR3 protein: CASSTRESLAWDYGYTF; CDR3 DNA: TGTGCCAGCAGCACCCGGGAATCCCTGGCGTGGGACTATGGCTACACCTTC
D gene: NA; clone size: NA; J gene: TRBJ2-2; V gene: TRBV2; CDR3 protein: CASSEPGSGKSGELFF; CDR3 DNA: TGTGCCAGCAGTGAACCAGGGTCCGGGAAATCCGGGGAGCTGTTTTTT
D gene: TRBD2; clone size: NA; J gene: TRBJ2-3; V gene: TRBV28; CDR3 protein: CASSEGLAGGSTQYF; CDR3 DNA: TGTGCCAGCAGTGAGGGACTAGCGGGGGGAAGTACGCAGTATTTT
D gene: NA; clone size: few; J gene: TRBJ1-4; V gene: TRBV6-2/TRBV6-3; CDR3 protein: CASSYEGYATNEKLFF; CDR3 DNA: TGTGCCAGCAGTTACGAGGGGTACGCAACTAATGAAAAACTGTTTTTT
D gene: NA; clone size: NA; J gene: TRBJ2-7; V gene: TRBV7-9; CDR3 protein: CASSTGQNYEQYF; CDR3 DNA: TGTGCCAGCAGCACGGGACAAAACTACGAGCAGTACTTC
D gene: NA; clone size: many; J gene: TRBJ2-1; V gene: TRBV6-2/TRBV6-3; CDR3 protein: CASSYPRGDSYNEQFF; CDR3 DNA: TGTGCCAGCAGTTATCCGCGGGGAGACTCCTACAATGAGCAGTTCTTC
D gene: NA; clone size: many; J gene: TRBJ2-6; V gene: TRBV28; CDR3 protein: CASSLWVSGANVLTF; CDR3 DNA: TGTGCCAGCAGTTTATGGGTTTCTGGGGCCAACGTCCTGACTTTC
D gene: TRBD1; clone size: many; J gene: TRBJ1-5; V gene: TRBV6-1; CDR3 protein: CASRPSGTGGNQPQHF; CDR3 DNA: TGTGCCAGCAGACCATCGGGGACAGGGGGCAATCAGCCCCAGCATTTT
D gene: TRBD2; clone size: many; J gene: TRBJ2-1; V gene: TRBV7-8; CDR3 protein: CASSLTAGATYYNEQFF; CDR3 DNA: TGTGCCAGCAGCTTAACAGCGGGGGCCACCTACTACAATGAGCAGTTCTTC
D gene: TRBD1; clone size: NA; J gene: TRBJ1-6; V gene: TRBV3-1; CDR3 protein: CASRWGTGDSPLHF; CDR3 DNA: TGTGCCAGCAGATGGGGGACAGGGGATTCACCCCTCCACTTT
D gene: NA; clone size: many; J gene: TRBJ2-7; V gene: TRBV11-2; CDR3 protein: CASNRGDPYEQYF; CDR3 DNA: TGTGCCAGCAATCGAGGGGACCCCTACGAGCAGTACTTC
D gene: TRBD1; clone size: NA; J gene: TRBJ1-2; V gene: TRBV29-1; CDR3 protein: CSVVKGTGDPNGYTF; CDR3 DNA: TGCAGCGTTGTCAAGGGGACAGGGGACCCCAATGGCTACACCTTC
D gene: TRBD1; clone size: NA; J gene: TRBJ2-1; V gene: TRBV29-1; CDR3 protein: CSVGTGDYNEQFF; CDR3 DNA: TGCAGCGTGGGGACAGGGGATTACAATGAGCAGTTCTTC
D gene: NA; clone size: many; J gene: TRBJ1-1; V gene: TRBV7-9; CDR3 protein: CASSPVLLGAFF; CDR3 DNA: TGTGCCAGCAGCCCCGTCCTTCTGGGAGCTTTCTTT
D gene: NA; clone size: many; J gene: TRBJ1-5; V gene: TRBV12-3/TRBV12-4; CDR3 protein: CASSPQPQPQHF; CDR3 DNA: TGTGCCAGCAGTCCACAGCCTCAGCCCCAGCATTTT
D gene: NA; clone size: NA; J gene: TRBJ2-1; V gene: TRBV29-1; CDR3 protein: CSVEDPFGDSSYNEQFF; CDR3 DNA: TGCAGCGTTGAAGATCCTTTCGGGGATAGCTCCTACAATGAGCAGTTCTTC
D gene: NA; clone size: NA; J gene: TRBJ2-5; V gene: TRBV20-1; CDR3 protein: CSARGHAAHSLDPQETQYF; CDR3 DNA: TGCAGTGCTAGAGGCCACGCCGCCCACTCACTAGATCCTCAGGAGACCCAGTACTTC
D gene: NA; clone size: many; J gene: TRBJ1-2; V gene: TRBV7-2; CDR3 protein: CASSAGDRNGYTF; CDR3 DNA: TGTGCCAGCAGCGCAGGGGATAGGAATGGCTACACCTTC
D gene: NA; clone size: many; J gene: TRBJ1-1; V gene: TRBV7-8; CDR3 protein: CASSLDYRVLGGTEAFF; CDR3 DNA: TGTGCCAGCAGCTTAGACTACAGGGTGCTAGGGGGGACTGAAGCTTTCTTT
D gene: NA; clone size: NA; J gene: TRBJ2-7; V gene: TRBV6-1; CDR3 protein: CASSGTRGEQYF; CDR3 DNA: TGTGCCAGCAGTGGTACAAGGGGCGAGCAGTACTTC